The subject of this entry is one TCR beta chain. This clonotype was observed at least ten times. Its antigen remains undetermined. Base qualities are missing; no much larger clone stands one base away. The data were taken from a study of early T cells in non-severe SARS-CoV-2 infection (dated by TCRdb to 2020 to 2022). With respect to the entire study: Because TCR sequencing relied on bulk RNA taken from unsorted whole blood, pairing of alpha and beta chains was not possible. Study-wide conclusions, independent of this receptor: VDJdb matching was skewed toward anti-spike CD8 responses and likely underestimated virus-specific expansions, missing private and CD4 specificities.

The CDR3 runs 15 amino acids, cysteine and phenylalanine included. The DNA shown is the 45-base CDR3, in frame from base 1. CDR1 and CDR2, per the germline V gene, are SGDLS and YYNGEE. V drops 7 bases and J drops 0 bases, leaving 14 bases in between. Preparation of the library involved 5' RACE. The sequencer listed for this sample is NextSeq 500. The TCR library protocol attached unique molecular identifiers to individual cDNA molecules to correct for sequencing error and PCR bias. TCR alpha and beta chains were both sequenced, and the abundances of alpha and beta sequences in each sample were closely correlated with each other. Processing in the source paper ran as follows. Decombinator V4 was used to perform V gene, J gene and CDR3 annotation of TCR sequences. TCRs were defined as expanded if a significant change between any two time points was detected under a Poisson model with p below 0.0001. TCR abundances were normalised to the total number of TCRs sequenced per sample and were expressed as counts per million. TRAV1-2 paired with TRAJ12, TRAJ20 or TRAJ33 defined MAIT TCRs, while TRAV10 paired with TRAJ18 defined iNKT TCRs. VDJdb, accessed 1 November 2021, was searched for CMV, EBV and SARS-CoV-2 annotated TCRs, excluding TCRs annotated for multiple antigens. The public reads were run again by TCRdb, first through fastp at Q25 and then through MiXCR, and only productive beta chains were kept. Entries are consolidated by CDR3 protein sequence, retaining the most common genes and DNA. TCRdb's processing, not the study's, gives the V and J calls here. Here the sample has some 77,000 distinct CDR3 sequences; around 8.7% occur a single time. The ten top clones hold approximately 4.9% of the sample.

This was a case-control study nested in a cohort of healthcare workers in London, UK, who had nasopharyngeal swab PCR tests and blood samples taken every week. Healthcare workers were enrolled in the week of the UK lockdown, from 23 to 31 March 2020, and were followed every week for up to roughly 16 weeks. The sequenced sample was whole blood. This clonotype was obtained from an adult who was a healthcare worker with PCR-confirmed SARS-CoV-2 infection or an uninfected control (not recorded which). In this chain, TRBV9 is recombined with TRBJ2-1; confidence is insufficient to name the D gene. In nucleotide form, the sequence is TGTGCCAGCTCACGTCGGGCCCACTCCTACAATGAGCAGTTCTTC. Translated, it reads CASSRRAHSYNEQFF.